This T cell receptor beta chain stems from a study of cytotoxic CD8 clonotypes in ibrutinib-treated CLL. Study at large: Following a median approximately eleven months of treatment, with a range of 6 to 36, response samples were taken. The study, taken as a whole, reports: Once treatment began, public clonotypes, which were uncommon, contracted or stayed stable. Clonality went up at the time of ibrutinib response, stayed stable in sustained remission, and later dropped back toward its baseline level at progression.

The protocol was immunoSEQ multiplex PCR, while the TCRdb copy is restricted to in-frame clones and leaves out a portion. Here the sample spans approximately 330,000 clones, around four fifths being singletons. Of note for this clone: Its antigen is unknown.

The sequence derives from a human donor with chronic lymphocytic leukemia. The sample consisted of PBMCs, taken before ibrutinib treatment.

The CDR3 reads CASSLDTEAFF. The CDR3 DNA sequence: TGTGCCAGCAGCCTGGACACTGAAGCTTTCTTT. The rearrangement links TRBV7-2 to TRBJ1-1; D unclear. The ends were cut back, 5 bases at V and 3 bases at J, with 4 bases in the middle. CDR1 and CDR2 (germline): SGHTA, FQGNSA. This CDR3 has 11 residues. Together with reference TRBV7-2 and TRBJ1-1, the CDR3 gives the full variable domain: GAGVSQSPSNKVTEKGKDVELRCDPISGHTALYWYRQSLGQGLEFLIYFQGNSAPDKSGLPSDRFSAERTGGSVSTLTIQRTQQEDSAVYLCASSLDTEAFFGQGTRLTVV.